This T cell receptor beta chain originates from a study of cytomegalovirus exposure and HLA in healthy donors. Study results and limitations: HLA-A and HLA-B allele assignments for most subjects were reportedly predicted accurately using TCR beta sequences. A prior analysis recorded that most TCR beta V segments were productive about 87% or about 30% of the time.

Trimming left V 3 bases short and J 6 bases short, with 17 bases between. The CDR3 is 15 residues long. Germline-derived CDR1 and CDR2 are LNHDA and SQIVND (reference sequence). Note on this clone: Antigen: not known.

Both 60 Vbeta primers and 13 Jbeta primers went into the PCR. Profiled with immunoSEQ multiplex PCR; TCRdb holds only in-frame clones, not every one. The profile shows 200,000 or so clones, around 81% of them singletons. Sequencing used PBMCs. The clonotype comes from a woman in her late teens or twenties in good health and CMV-seropositive. V gene TRBV19 combines with J gene TRBJ1-2, with D perhaps matching TRBD1 (6 bases). The CDR3 nucleotides are TGTGCCAGTAGTATTGGATCGACAGGATTTGATGGCTACACCTTC. This sequence encodes CASSIGSTGFDGYTF. The complete variable domain, with remaining parts taken from reference TRBV19 and TRBJ1-2, reads DGGITQSPKYLFRKEGQNVTLSCEQNLNHDAMYWYRQDPGQGLRLIYYSQIVNDFQKGDIAEGYSVSREKKESFPLTVTSAQKNPTAFYLCASSIGSTGFDGYTFGSGTRLTVV.